The 28 T cell receptor beta chains below come from one sample, sequenced in a study of tumor-infiltrating lymphocytes in primary liver carcinoma. Co-extraction of both nucleic acids (RNA and DNA) used about 19-33 mg of unsorted bulk tissue. From around 500 ng of total RNA, TCR beta-specific cDNA was reverse-transcribed using a constant-region primer. Libraries of TCR beta came from three nested multiplex PCR rounds with slightly modified ARM-PCR. Researchers ran the first two PCR rounds for around 10 cycles each with TRBV1-TRBV30 forward primers and a C-beta reverse primer. TCRdb reprocessed the multiplex PCR reads via MiXCR and lists one record per CDR3 protein. The sample lists about 130,000 distinct CDR3 sequences; 55% to 75% were seen once. Sequencing input: liver tumor tissue from sampling region 3. Specified subset: tumor region T3, left-lateral pole. These receptor sequences come from a woman aged 55-70 years with primary liver carcinoma and hepatitis B virus infection.

The chain combines TRBV12-3 or TRBV12-4 with TRBJ2-1; TRBD1 is a possible D gene (6 bases). This CDR3 has 15 amino acids. Trimming took 6 bases from V and 6 from J, leaving 18 bases between them. This chain's CDR3 is CASRDRRKAPNEQFF. The CDR3 DNA sequence: TGTGCCAGCAGAGACAGGCGGAAGGCCCCCAATGAGCAGTTCTTC.

Regarding this clonotype: At one boundary the junction diverges from the germline segment, which might be a read error. V is TRBV11-3 and J is TRBJ2-1, with 7 bases matching TRBD2. Germline values: CDR1 SGHNT, CDR2 YENEEA. The CDR3 extends over 16 amino acids. The CDR3 region is CASSLCIAGTYNKQFF. The CDR3 nucleotides read TGTGCCAGCAGCTTATGTATAGCGGGCACCTACAATAAGCAGTTCTTC.

On this clonotype: An end of the junction differs from the germline gene, which may be a read error. J is TRBJ2-3 and V is TRBV6-2 or TRBV6-3, with D unresolved. Per the germline V gene, CDR1 is MNHEY and CDR2 is SVGEGT. The CDR3 length is 14 residues. The CDR3 DNA follows: TGTGCCAGCAGCTCACGGTTATGTGGAGATACACAGTATTTT. Translated: CASSSRLCGDTQYF.

On this clonotype: Germline and junction disagree at one end, which may indicate a read error. This chain joins TRBV11-3 and TRBJ2-1, with 7 bases identical to TRBD2. The germline gives CDR1 SGHNT, CDR2 YENEEA. CDR3 length equals 16 residues. CDR3 in amino acids: CASSLGIAGTYNEHFF. As DNA, the CDR3 is TGTGCCAGCAGTTTAGGTATAGCGGGCACCTACAATGAGCACTTCTTC.

A word on this clonotype: An end of the junction does not agree with germline; a read error may underlie this. The rearrangement links TRBV11-2 to TRBJ2-3; 8 bases are shared with TRBD2. This CDR3 is built from 16 residues. The V gene's germline CDR1 is SGHAT and CDR2 FQNNGV. The CDR3 here is CASSPWVAGSADRQYF. In DNA form, the CDR3 reads TGTGCCAGCAGCCCCTGGGTAGCGGGAAGTGCAGATAGGCAGTATTTT.

Concerning this clonotype itself: A junction boundary mismatches the germline segment, possibly from a read error. The V call is TRBV29-1, the J call TRBJ2-7; 7 bases fit TRBD1. Germline V gene data show CDR1 as SQVTM and CDR2 as ANQGSEA. The CDR3 contains 13 residues. CDR3 DNA sequence: TGCGGCGTTGAAAAAGGACAGGATTACGAGCAGTACTTC. Its translation: CGVEKGQDYEQYF.

In the case of this clonotype: This may arise from a read error, as a much more abundant clone is one base away. This chain joins TRBV28 and TRBJ2-7, with 8 bases lining up with TRBD2. Germline V gene sequence: CDR1 MDHEN, CDR2 SYDVKM. The CDR3 extends over 17 amino acids. The junction had 15 bases not matched to a gene; V was cut back by 5 bases and J by 3 bases. The CDR3 nucleotides are TGTGCCAGCAGTCCCAGCCCAGGGTCTAGCGGGTTCTACGAGCAGTACTTC. Residues: CASSPSPGSSGFYEQYF.

Worth noting for this clonotype: One junction end disagrees with the germline gene, perhaps due to a read error. J is TRBJ1-1 and V is TRBV12-3 or TRBV12-4; unclear D gene. The CDR3 runs 11 residues. CDR3 in amino acids: CASSSVAEAFF. CDR3 DNA: TGTGCTAGCAGTTCAGTGGCTGAAGCTTTCTTT.

This clonotype qualifies as medium-sized. This chain joins TRBV11-3 and TRBJ2-5; no clear D. The CDR3 is 13 amino acids. The V gene lost 2 bases and the J gene lost 5 bases, with 9 bases spanning the gap. Germline CDR1 reads SGHNT; CDR2 reads YENEEA. CDR3 amino acids: CASSLQLRETQYF. CDR3 DNA sequence: TGTGCCAGCAGCTTACAGCTTCGGGAGACCCAGTACTTC. Looking up the rest from reference TRBV11-3 and TRBJ2-5 gives the full variable domain: EAGVVQSPRYKIIEKKQPVAFWCNPISGHNTLYWYLQNLGQGPELLIRYENEEAVDDSQLPKDRFSAERLKGVDSTLKIQPAELGDSAVYLCASSLQLRETQYFGPGTRLLVL.

V gene TRBV18 combines with J gene TRBJ2-3, with 7 bases fitting TRBD2. This CDR3 is built from 15 residues. Germline CDR1 KGHSH, CDR2 LQKENI. V dropped 1 base and J dropped 4; count of bases not matched to a gene: 5. The CDR3 coding sequence is TGTGCCAGCTCACCACGGGCGGGAGTTTCAGATACGCAGTATTTT. As protein: CASSPRAGVSDTQYF.

About this clonotype: One end of the junction varies from germline; a read error may be responsible. The J gene is TRBJ1-1, the V gene TRBV29-1, with 7 nucleotides matching TRBD1. The germline V gene encodes CDR1 SQVTM and CDR2 ANQGSEA. There are 13 residues in the CDR3. CDR3 sequence: CSVLAGGDTEALF. The CDR3 DNA sequence: TGCAGCGTGCTGGCAGGGGGTGACACTGAAGCTCTCTTT.

V and J are TRBV11-1 and TRBJ1-2; D gene unclear. The CDR3 is 13 residues long. Germline CDR1 SGHAT, CDR2 FQDESV (reference sequence). Trimming shortened V by 7 bases and J by 7 bases, and 16 bases separated the two germline ends. CDR3 residues: CASNYPELCGYTF. The DNA for the CDR3 is TGTGCCAGCAACTACCCAGAGCTCTGTGGCTACACCTTC.

Concerning this clonotype: One junction end disagrees with the germline gene, perhaps due to a read error. The chain carries TRBV7-9 and TRBJ2-1; TRBD1 agrees at 9 bases. The CDR3 spans 15 residues. Per germline, CDR1 SEHNR and CDR2 FQNEAQ (reference sequence). The CDR3 region is CASSPNRDRVGEQSF. CDR3 coding DNA: TGTGCCAGCAGCCCAAACCGGGACAGGGTCGGTGAGCAGTCCTTC. The variable domain in full, completed from reference TRBV7-9 and TRBJ2-1, reads DTGVSQNPRHKITKRGQNVTFRCDPISEHNRLYWYRQTLGQGPEFLTYFQNEAQLEKSRLLSDRFSAERPKGSFSTLEIQRTEQGDSAMYLCASSPNRDRVGEQSFGPGTRLTVL.

As concerns this clonotype: The junction and the germline gene differ at one end; a read error may be behind it. The chain joins TRBV28 to TRBJ2-5; tentatively, D is TRBD1 (6 bases). Germline V gene sequence: CDR1 MDHEN, CDR2 SYDVKM. The CDR3 sequence is 15 residues long. CDR3 amino acids: CASSASGAVRETKYF. In DNA form, the CDR3 reads TGTGCCAGCAGTGCCTCAGGGGCAGTTAGGGAGACCAAGTACTTC.

In the case of this clonotype: It is likely a read error, because the conserved phenylalanine at the end of the CDR3 is missing. The chain carries TRBV2 and TRBJ2-1; D gene ambiguous. Germline V gene sequence: CDR1 SNHLY, CDR2 FYNNEI. This CDR3 has 12 amino acids. Trimming left V 2 bases short and J 9 bases short, with 8 bases between. CDR3 sequence: CASSETWSEQFI. The CDR3 bases are TGTGCCAGCAGTGAAACGTGGAGTGAGCAGTTCATC.

V gene TRBV6-5 combines with J gene TRBJ2-2; the D gene is possibly TRBD1 (6 bases). CDR1 is MNHEY, CDR2 SVGAGI, per germline. V was cut by 6 bases and J by 5 bases, with 19 bases left in between. There are 16 residues in the CDR3. CDR3 protein: CASSWDKGLGTGELFF. CDR3 in DNA: TGTGCCAGCAGCTGGGACAAGGGGTTAGGAACCGGGGAGCTGTTTTTT.

This clonotype was recorded many times. The rearrangement links TRBV6-1 to TRBJ2-1; 7 bases are shared with TRBD2. In germline, CDR1 is MNHNS, CDR2 SASEGT. The CDR3 has 14 residues. Trimming removed 8 bases from V and 9 bases from J; junction bases left unmatched: 13. CDR3 DNA sequence: TGTGCCAGCGCCCGGTCGAGGGTAGCGGGTGAGCAGTTCTTC. Translated, it gives CASARSRVAGEQFF.

As concerns this clonotype: At one end the junction does not follow the germline gene, possibly because of a read error. This chain joins TRBV6-5 and TRBJ1-1; 7 bases agree with TRBD1. Per the germline V gene, CDR1 is MNHEY and CDR2 is SVGAGI. The CDR3 is 12 residues long. CDR3 amino acids: CTSSPGTVETFF. The CDR3 DNA follows: TGTACCAGCAGCCCCGGGACAGTGGAAACTTTCTTT.

Of note for this clonotype: This is likely a read error, given that the CDR3 carries no conserved phenylalanine or tryptophan at its end. This rearrangement joins TRBV4-2 to TRBJ2-1; 10 bases match TRBD2. The germline gives CDR1 LGHNA, CDR2 YNFKEQ. The CDR3 totals 16 residues. J gave up 9 bases and V 3 bases, and 11 bases lay outside the gene matches. The CDR3 is CASSQPGVAGGGEQFL. The DNA of the CDR3 is TGTGCCAGCAGCCAGCCGGGAGTAGCGGGAGGTGGTGAGCAGTTCTTA.

This clonotype was seen more than once but under ten times. One base away lies a much larger clone, so this may be a sequencing read error. The chain has TRBV29-1 and TRBJ1-1; 8 bases line up with TRBD1. The V segment lost 2 bases and the J segment 6 bases; nucleotides outside the gene matches: 8. Germline values: CDR1 SQVTM, CDR2 ANQGSEA. This CDR3 region has 14 residues. The CDR3 DNA reads as TGCAGCGTTGAACAGGACAGGGACTTCGCTGAAGCTTTCTTT. Its protein product is CSVEQDRDFAEAFF.

This chain joins TRBV12-3 or TRBV12-4 and TRBJ2-2; D is perhaps TRBD2 (5 bases). The CDR3 spans 16 residues. Trimming stripped 5 bases from V and 7 bases from J, with 20 bases between. CDR3 protein: CASSPNNGRLGGELFF. CDR3 bases: TGTGCCAGCAGTCCCAACAATGGGAGACTGGGCGGGGAGCTGTTTTTT.

This clonotype showed up many times. This chain joins TRBV6-2 or TRBV6-3 and TRBJ2-1, with 8 bases fitting TRBD2. The CDR3 is 16 amino acids. Germline V gives CDR1 MNHEY, CDR2 SVGEGT. Trimming at V came to 4 bases and at J to 9 bases, leaving 14 bases not matched to a gene. The CDR3 nucleotides are TGTGCCAGCAGTTCTGCCGAGCGGGAGCCAAGGGGTGAGCAGTTCTTC. Residues: CASSSAEREPRGEQFF.

The chain has TRBV5-6 and TRBJ2-5, with D unresolved. Germline V lookup: CDR1 SGHDT, CDR2 YYEEEE. With 4 bases removed from V and 0 bases from J, the gap between germline ends came to 10 bases. This CDR3 region has 14 residues. The CDR3 reads CASSTDENQETQYF. DNA of the CDR3: TGTGCCAGCAGCACGGACGAGAACCAAGAGACCCAGTACTTC.

As concerns this clonotype: A much larger clonotype is one base distant, so this may be a read error. V usage is TRBV6-1 and J usage is TRBJ1-5, with D tentatively TRBD1 (6 bases). Germline V gene data show CDR1 as MNHNS and CDR2 as SASEGT. The CDR3 is made up of 15 amino acids. In DNA, the CDR3 is TGTGCCAACAGTGAAGGGGACCCCGGGGGCCAGCCCCAGCATTTT. Amino acids: CANSEGDPGGQPQHF.

Comments on this clonotype: One base away lies a much larger clone, so this may be a sequencing read error. J is TRBJ1-2 and V is TRBV30, with a weak D call TRBD1 (6 bases). CDR1 is GTSNPN and CDR2 is SVGIG in the germline V gene (reference sequence). The CDR3 consists of 11 residues. The CDR3 nucleotides are TGTGCCTGCCAACAGGGTTATGACTACACCTTC. This translates into CACQQGYDYTF.

This clonotype was counted a single time. This may be a read error, as it is one base from a much larger clone. This chain connects TRBV12-3 or TRBV12-4 to TRBJ1-1; the D is unclear. The CDR3 spans 14 residues. CDR3 nucleotide sequence: TGTGCCAGCAGGAGTAGAGCCATGAACGCTGAAGCTTTCTTT. This codes for CASRSRAMNAEAFF.

To note about this clonotype: The junction differs from germline at one of its ends, possibly a read error. This sequence joins TRBV6-1 and TRBJ2-5; possible D gene TRBD1, 6 bases. The V gene's germline CDR1 is MNHNS and CDR2 SASEGT. The CDR3 has 15 residues. The CDR3 loop reads CASRCWTDSQETQYF. The CDR3 DNA reads as TGTGCCAGCAGGTGCTGGACAGACAGTCAAGAGACCCAATACTTC.

V gene TRBV11-3 combines with J gene TRBJ2-7, with D maybe TRBD1 (6 bases). The CDR3 is made up of 13 amino acids. V was cut by 11 bases and J by 5 bases, with 19 bases left in between. Germline CDR1 and CDR2: SGHNT and YENEEA. CDR3 DNA: TGTGCCGGCTGCATCACAGGGTATCACGAGCAGTACTTC. Its protein is CAGCITGYHEQYF.